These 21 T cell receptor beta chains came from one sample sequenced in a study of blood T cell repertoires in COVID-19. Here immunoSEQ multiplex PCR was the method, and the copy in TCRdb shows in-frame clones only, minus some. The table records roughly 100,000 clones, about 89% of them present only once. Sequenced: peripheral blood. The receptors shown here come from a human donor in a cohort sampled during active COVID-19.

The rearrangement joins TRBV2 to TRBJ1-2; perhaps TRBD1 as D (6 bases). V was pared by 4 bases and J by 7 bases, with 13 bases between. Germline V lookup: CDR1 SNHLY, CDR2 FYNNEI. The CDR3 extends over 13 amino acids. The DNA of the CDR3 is TGTGCCAGCAGTGCTCAGGGGTTCGGTGGCTACACCTTC. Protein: CASSAQGFGGYTF.

The CDR3 sequence: CASSERRDRINEQFF. The CDR3 DNA reads as TGTGCCAGCAGCGAAAGAAGGGACAGAATCAATGAGCAGTTCTTC. V is TRBV7-8 and J is TRBJ2-1; 7 bases agree with TRBD1. The trim removed 5 bases at V and 6 bases at J, leaving 10 bases unmatched. The CDR3 is 15 residues long. Germline V gives CDR1 SGHVS, CDR2 FQNEAQ.

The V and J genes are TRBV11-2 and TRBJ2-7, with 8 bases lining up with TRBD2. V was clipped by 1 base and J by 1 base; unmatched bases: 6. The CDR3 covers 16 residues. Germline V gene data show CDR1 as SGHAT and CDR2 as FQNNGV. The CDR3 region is CASSLAHGRASYEQYF. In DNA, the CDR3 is TGTGCCAGCAGCTTAGCGCACGGGAGGGCATCCTACGAGCAGTACTTC.

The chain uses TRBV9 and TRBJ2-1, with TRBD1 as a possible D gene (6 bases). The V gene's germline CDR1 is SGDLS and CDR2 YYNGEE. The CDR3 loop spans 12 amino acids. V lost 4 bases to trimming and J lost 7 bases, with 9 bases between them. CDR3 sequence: CASSPGVNEQFF. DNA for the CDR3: TGTGCCAGCAGCCCAGGGGTGAATGAGCAGTTCTTC. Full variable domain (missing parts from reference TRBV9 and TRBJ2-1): DSGVTQTPKHLITATGQRVTLRCSPRSGDLSVYWYQQSLDQGLQFLIQYYNGEERAKGNILERFSAQQFPDLHSELNLSSLELGDSALYFCASSPGVNEQFFGPGTRLTVL.

The CDR3 DNA reads as TGTGCCAGCAGTGCCTCGACGGAGGAGGGGACCCAGTACTTC. It codes for CASSASTEEGTQYF. The gene calls are TRBV25-1 and TRBJ2-5; D is perhaps TRBD2 (6 bases). Trimming shortened V by 4 bases and J by 7 bases, and 16 bases separated the two germline ends. Germline assignment: CDR1 MGHDK and CDR2 SYGVNS. This CDR3 is built from 14 residues.

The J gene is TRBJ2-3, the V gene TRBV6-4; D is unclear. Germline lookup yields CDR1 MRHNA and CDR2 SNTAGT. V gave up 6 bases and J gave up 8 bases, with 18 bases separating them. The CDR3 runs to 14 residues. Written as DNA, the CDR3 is TGTGCCAGCAGCTCGTCCGCGGATGGCGGTACGCAGTATTTT. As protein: CASSSSADGGTQYF.

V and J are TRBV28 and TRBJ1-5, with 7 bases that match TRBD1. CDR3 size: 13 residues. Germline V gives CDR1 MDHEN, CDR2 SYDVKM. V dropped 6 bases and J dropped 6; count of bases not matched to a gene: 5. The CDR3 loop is CASRTGIGQPQHF. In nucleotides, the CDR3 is TGTGCCAGCAGGACAGGGATAGGTCAGCCCCAGCATTTT.

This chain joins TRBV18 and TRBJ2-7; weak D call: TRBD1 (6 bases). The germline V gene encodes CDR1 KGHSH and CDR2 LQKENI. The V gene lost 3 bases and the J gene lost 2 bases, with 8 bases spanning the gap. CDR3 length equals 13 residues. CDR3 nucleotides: TGTGCCAGCTCACCGAGGGACACCTACGAGCAGTACTTC. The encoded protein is CASSPRDTYEQYF.

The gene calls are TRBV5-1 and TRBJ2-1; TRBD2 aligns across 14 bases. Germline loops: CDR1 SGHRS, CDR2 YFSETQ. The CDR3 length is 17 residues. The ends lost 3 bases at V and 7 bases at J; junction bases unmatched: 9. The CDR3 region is CASSYTGLAGVWNEQFF. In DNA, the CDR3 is TGCGCCAGCAGCTACACGGGACTAGCGGGAGTATGGAATGAGCAGTTCTTC. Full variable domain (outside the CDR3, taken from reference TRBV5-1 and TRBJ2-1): KAGVTQTPRYLIKTRGQQVTLSCSPISGHRSVSWYQQTPGQGLQFLFEYFSETQRNKGNFPGRFSGRQFSNSRSEMNVSTLELGDSALYLCASSYTGLAGVWNEQFFGPGTRLTVL.

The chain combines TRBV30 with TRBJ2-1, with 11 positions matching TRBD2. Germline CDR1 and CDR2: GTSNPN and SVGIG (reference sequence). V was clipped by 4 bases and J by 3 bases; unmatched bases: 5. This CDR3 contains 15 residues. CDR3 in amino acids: CAWNSGTSGYNEQFF. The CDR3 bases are TGTGCCTGGAATAGCGGGACTAGCGGCTACAATGAGCAGTTCTTC.

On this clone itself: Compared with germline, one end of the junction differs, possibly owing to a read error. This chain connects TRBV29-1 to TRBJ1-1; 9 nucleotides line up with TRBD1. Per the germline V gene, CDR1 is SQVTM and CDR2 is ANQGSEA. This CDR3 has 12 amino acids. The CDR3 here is CSVSQPGQGLSF. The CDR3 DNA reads TGCAGCGTTAGTCAACCGGGACAGGGACTGTCTTTT.

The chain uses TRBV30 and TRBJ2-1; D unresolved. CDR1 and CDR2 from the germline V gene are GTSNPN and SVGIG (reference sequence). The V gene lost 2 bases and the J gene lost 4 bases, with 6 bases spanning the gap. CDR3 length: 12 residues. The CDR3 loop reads CAWSPDYNEQFF. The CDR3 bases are TGTGCCTGGAGTCCAGATTACAATGAGCAGTTCTTC.

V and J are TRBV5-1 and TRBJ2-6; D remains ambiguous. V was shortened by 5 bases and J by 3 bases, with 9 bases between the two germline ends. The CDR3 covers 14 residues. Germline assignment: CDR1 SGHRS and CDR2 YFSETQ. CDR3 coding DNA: TGCGCCAGCAGTCTTCTCGTTGGGGCCAACGTCCTGACTTTC. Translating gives CASSLLVGANVLTF.

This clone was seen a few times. The CDR3 DNA is TGTGCCAGCAGCGTAGATAGGGGGAATGGAAACACCATATATTTT. It is translated as CASSVDRGNGNTIYF. The chain couples TRBV9 to TRBJ1-3; D is perhaps TRBD1 (6 bases). The V gene lost 0 bases and the J gene lost 3 bases, with 10 bases spanning the gap. CDR3 length: 15 residues. From germline, CDR1 is SGDLS and CDR2 YYNGEE.

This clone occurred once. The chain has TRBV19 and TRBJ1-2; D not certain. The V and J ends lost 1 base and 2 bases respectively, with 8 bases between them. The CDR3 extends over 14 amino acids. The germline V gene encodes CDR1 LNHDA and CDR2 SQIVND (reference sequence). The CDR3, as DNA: TGTGCCAGTAGTATAGGTCGGCGGAACTATGGCTACACCTTC. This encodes CASSIGRRNYGYTF.

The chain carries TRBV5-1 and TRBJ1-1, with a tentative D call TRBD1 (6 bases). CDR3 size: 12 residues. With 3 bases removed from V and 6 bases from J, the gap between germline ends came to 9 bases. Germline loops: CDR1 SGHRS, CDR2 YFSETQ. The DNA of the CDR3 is TGCGCCAGCAGCTCTTCAGGGGCTGAAGCTTTCTTT. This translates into CASSSSGAEAFF.

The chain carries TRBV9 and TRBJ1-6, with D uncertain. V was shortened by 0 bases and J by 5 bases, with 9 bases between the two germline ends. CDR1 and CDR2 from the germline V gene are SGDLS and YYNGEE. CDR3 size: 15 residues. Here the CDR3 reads CASSVDNYNNSPLHF. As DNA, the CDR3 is TGTGCCAGCAGCGTAGATAACTACAATAATTCACCCCTCCACTTT. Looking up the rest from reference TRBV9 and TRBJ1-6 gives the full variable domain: DSGVTQTPKHLITATGQRVTLRCSPRSGDLSVYWYQQSLDQGLQFLIQYYNGEERAKGNILERFSAQQFPDLHSELNLSSLELGDSALYFCASSVDNYNNSPLHFGNGTRLTVT.

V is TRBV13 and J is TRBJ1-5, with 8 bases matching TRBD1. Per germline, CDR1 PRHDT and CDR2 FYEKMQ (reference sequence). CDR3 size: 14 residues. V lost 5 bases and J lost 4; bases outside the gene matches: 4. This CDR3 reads CASSIRQGNQPQHF. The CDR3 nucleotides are TGTGCCAGCAGCATCAGACAGGGGAATCAGCCCCAGCATTTT.

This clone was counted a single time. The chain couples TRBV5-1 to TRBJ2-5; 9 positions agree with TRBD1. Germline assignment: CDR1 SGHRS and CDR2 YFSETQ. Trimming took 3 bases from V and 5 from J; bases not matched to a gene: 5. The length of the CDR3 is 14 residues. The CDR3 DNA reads TGCGCCAGCAGCTCGACAGGGGGTTTCGAGACCCAGTACTTC. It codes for CASSSTGGFETQYF.

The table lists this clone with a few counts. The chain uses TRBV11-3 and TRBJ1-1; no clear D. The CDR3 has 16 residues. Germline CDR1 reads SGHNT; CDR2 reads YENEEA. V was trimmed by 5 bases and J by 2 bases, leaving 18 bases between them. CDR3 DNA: TGTGCCAGCAGCCCACGGTCGGTAGGCGGTAACACTGAAGCTTTCTTT. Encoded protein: CASSPRSVGGNTEAFF.

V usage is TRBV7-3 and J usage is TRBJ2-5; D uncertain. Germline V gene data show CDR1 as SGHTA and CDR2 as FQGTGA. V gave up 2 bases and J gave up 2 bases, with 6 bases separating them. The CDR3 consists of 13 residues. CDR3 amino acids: CASSLFPQETQYF. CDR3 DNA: TGTGCCAGCAGCTTATTCCCTCAAGAGACCCAGTACTTC.